The table lists the clone carrying this T cell receptor (beta chain) with a few counts. Generated by immunoSEQ multiplex PCR, the TCRdb table keeps only in-frame clones and is missing some. The sample holds tens of thousands of clones, 82% seen once. These data belong to a study of blood T cell repertoires in COVID-19. The germline CDR1 and CDR2 sequences are SGHAT and FQNNGV. Trimming took off 5 bases at V and 2 bases at J, with 15 bases between the two ends. The CDR3 is 16 residues long. The genes are TRBV11-2 and TRBJ2-2; the D gene is possibly TRBD1 (5 bases). This receptor was taken from an elderly man with COVID-19, enrolled during active disease. Sequencing used peripheral blood. CDR3 bases: TGTGCCAGCAGCCGGCGAGGAGACAGCAACACCGGGGAGCTGTTTTTT. It is translated as CASSRRGDSNTGELFF.